This T cell receptor beta chain was captured in a study of blood T cell repertoires in COVID-19. The overall study: Sample material is recorded as cDNA or gDNA derived from T cells, B-cell-depleted T cells, or PBMCs.

This table comes from immunoSEQ multiplex PCR, and its TCRdb copy is limited to in-frame clones, with some not included. The sample consists of roughly 240,000 clones, about 91% of them appearing once. Germline V CDR1 and CDR2: MNHEY, SVGAGI. This CDR3 has 16 amino acids. With 4 bases removed from V and 4 bases from J, the gap between germline ends came to 17 bases. In terms of age and location, participants ranged from about 18 to 95 years and lived in about two dozen US areas. The rearrangement uses TRBV6-5 and TRBJ1-5; D might be TRBD1 (6 bases). The sequence came from a woman aged 25 to 39 with acute COVID-19. The sequenced sample consisted of PBMCs or T cells enriched from blood (not recorded which). CDR3 amino acids: CASSSNFRDINQPQHF. In DNA, the CDR3 is TGTGCCAGCAGTTCTAATTTCCGGGACATAAATCAGCCCCAGCATTTT.